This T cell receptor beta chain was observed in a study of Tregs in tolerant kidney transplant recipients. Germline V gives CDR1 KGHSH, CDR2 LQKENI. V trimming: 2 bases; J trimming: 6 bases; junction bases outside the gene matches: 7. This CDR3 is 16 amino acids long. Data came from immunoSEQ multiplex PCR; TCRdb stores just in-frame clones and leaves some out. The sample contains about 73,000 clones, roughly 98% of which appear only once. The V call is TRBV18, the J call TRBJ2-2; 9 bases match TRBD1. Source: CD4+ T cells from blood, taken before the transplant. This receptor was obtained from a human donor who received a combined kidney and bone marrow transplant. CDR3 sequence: CASSPSLTGGSGELFF. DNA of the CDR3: TGTGCCAGCTCACCATCACTGACAGGGGGGTCCGGGGAGCTGTTTTTT.